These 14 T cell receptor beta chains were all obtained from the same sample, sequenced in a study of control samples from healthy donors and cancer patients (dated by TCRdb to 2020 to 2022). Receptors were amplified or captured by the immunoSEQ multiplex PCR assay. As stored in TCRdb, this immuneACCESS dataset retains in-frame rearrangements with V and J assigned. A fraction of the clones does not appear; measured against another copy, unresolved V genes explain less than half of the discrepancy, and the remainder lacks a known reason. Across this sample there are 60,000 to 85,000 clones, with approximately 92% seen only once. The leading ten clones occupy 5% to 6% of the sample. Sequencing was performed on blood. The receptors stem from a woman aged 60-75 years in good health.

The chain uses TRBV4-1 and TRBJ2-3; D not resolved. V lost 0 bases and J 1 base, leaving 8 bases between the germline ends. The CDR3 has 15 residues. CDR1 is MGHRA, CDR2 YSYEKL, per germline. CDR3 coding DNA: TGCGCCAGCAGCCAAGAGGTCGCCGGCACAGATACGCAGTATTTT. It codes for CASSQEVAGTDTQYF.

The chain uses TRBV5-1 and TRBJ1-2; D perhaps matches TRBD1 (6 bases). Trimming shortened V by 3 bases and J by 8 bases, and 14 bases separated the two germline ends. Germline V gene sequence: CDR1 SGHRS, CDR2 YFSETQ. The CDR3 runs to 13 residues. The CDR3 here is CASSSRDNGGYTF. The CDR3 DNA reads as TGCGCCAGCAGCTCCCGGGACAATGGGGGCTACACCTTC.

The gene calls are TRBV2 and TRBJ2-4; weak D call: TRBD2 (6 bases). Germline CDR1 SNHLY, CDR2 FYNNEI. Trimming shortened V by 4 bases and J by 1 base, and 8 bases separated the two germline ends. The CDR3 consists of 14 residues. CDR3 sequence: CASSASGAKNIQYF. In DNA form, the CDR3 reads TGTGCCAGCAGTGCAAGCGGGGCCAAAAACATTCAGTACTTC. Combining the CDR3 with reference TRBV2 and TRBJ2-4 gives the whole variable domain EPEVTQTPSHQVTQMGQEVILRCVPISNHLYFYWYRQILGQKVEFLVSFYNNEISEKSEIFDDQFSVERPDGSNFTLKIRSTKLEDSAMYFCASSASGAKNIQYFGAGTRLSVL.

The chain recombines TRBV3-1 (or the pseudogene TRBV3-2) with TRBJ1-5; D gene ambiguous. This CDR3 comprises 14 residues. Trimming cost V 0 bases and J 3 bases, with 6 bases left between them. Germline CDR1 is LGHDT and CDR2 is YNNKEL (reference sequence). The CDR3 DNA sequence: TGTGCCAGCAGCCAAGATATAGCCAATCAGCCCCAGCATTTT. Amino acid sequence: CASSQDIANQPQHF.

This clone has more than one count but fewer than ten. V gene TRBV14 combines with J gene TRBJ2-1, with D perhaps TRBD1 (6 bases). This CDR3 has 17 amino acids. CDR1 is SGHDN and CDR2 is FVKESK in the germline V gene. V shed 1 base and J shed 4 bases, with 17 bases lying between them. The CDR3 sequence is CASSQGPRGPSYNEQFF. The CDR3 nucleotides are TGTGCCAGCAGCCAAGGACCCAGGGGTCCCTCTTACAATGAGCAGTTCTTC.

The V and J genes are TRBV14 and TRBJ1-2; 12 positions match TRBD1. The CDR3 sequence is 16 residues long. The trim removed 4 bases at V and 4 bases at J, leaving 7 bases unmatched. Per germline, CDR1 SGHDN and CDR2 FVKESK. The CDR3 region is CASSLGTGGITYGYTF. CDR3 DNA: TGTGCCAGCAGCCTTGGGACAGGGGGCATCACCTATGGCTACACCTTC.

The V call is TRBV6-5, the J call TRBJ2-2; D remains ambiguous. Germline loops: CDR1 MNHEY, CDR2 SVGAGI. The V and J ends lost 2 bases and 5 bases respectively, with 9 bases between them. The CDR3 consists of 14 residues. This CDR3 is CASSYGSETGELFF. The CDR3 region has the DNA TGTGCCAGCAGTTACGGTTCGGAAACCGGGGAGCTGTTTTTT.

The CDR3 is CASKVGGSTDTQYF. As DNA, the CDR3 is TGTGCCAGCAAGGTGGGAGGGTCGACAGATACGCAGTATTTT. The rearrangement joins TRBV6-5 to TRBJ2-3; 7 bases agree with TRBD2. J gave up 3 bases and V 7 bases, and 7 bases lay outside the gene matches. The CDR3 has 14 amino acids. Per germline, CDR1 MNHEY and CDR2 SVGAGI.

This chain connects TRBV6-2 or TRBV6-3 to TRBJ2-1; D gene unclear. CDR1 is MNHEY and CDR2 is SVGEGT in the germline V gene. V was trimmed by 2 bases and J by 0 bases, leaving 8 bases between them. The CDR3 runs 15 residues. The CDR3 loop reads CASSYQESSYNEQFF. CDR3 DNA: TGTGCCAGCAGTTACCAAGAGAGCTCCTACAATGAGCAGTTCTTC.

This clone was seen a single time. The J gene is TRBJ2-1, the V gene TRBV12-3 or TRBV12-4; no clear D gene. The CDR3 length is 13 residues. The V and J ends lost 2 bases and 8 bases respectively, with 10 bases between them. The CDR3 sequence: CASSLNPADEQFF. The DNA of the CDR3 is TGTGCCAGCAGTTTAAATCCCGCTGATGAGCAGTTCTTC.

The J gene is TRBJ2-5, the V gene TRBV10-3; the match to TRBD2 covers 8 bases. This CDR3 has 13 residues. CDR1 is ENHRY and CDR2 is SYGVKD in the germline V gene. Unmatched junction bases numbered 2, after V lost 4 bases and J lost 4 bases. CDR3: CAISGAGVETQYF. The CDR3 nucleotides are TGTGCCATCAGTGGAGCGGGGGTAGAGACCCAGTACTTC.

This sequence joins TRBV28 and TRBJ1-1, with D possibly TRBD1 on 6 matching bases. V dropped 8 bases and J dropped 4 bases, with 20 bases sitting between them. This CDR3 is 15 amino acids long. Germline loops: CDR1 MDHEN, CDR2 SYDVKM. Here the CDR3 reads CASHQGLTGPTEAFF. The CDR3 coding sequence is TGTGCCAGCCACCAGGGGCTAACGGGACCCACTGAAGCTTTCTTT. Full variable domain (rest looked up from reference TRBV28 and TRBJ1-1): DVKVTQSSRYLVKRTGEKVFLECVQDMDHENMFWYRQDPGLGLRLIYFSYDVKMKEKGDIPEGYSVSREKKERFSLILESASTNQTSMYLCASHQGLTGPTEAFFGQGTRLTVV.

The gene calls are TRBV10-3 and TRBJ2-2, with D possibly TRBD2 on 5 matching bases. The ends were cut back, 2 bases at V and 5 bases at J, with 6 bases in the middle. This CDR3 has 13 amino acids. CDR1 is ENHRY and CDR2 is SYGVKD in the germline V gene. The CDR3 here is CAISERETGELFF. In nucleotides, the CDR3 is TGTGCCATCAGTGAGAGGGAGACCGGGGAGCTGTTTTTT.

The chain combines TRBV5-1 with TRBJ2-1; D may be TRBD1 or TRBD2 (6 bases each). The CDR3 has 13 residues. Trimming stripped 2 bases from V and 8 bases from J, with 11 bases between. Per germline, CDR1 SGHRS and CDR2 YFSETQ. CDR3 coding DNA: TGCGCCAGCAGCTTCCAAGGGGGGCATGAGCAGTTCTTC. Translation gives CASSFQGGHEQFF. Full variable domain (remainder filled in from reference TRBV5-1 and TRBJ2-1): KAGVTQTPRYLIKTRGQQVTLSCSPISGHRSVSWYQQTPGQGLQFLFEYFSETQRNKGNFPGRFSGRQFSNSRSEMNVSTLELGDSALYLCASSFQGGHEQFFGPGTRLTVL.